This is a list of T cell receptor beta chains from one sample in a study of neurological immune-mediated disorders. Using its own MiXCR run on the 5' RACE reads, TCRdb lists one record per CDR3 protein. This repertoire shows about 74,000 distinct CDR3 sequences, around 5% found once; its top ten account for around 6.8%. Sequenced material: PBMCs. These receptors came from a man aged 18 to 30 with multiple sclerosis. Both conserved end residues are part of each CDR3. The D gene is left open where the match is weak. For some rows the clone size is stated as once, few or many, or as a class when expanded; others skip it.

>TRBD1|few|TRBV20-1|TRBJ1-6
TGCAGCCACAGGAAACAGGGGAATTCACCCCTCAACTTT
CSHRKQGNSPLNF
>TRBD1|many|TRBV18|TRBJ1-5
TGTGCCAGCCGTCCAGGGGGTACCGAGGGCGGTCAGCCCCAGCATTTT
CASRPGGTEGGQPQHF
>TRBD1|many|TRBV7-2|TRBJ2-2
TGTGCCAGCAACGTAGGGGGCGTCACCGGGGAGCTGTTTTTT
CASNVGGVTGELFF
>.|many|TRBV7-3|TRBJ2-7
TGTGCCAGCAGCTTAGGTCTTACGTCAGGGTACTTC
CASSLGLTSGYF
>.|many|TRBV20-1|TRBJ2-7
TGCAGTGCTACGGGCAGCTACGAGCAGTACTTC
CSATGSYEQYF
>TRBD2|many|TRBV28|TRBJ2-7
TGTGCCAGCAGTCCCCGGGGGGGCTACGAGCAGTACTTC
CASSPRGGYEQYF
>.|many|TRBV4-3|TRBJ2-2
TGCGCCAGCAGCCACTACGGAACGAACACCGGGGAGCTGTTTTTT
CASSHYGTNTGELFF
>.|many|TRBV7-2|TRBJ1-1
TGTGCCAGCAGCTTAGATATTCGGAACACTGAAGCTTTCTTT
CASSLDIRNTEAFF
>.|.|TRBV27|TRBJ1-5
TGTGCCAGCAGTTGGGGCAATGGGTTCCAGCCCCAGCATTTT
CASSWGNGFQPQHF
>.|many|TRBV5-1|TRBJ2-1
TGCGCCAGCAGCTTGCCCTCGGGGACTAATGAGCAGTTCTTC
CASSLPSGTNEQFF
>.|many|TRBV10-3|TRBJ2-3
TGTGCCATCAGTGGTAAAGGGGTCCTCACAGATACGCAGTATTTT
CAISGKGVLTDTQYF
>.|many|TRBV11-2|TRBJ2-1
TGTGCCAGCAGCCCCATCCTGAGCTCCTACAATGAGCAGTTCTTC
CASSPILSSYNEQFF
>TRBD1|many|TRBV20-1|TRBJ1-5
TGCAGTGCCCGGGACAGGGGGGATCAGCCCCAGCATTTT
CSARDRGDQPQHF
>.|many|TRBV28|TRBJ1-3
TGTGCCAGCAGTTTGTGGGGGGCACGAGGAAACACCATATATTTT
CASSLWGARGNTIYF
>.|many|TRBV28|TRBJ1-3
TGTGCCAGCATTGAAGGGGCGAACGGAAACACCATATATTTT
CASIEGANGNTIYF
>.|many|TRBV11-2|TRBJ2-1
TGTGCCAGCAGACAAATACGAGGGAGGAATGAGCAGTTCTTC
CASRQIRGRNEQFF
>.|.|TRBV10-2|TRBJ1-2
TGCGCCAGCAGTGAAACGGGGATGAGGTTACTCTACACCTTC
CASSETGMRLLYTF
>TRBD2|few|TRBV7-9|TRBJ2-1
TGTGCCAGCAGCGTCCCCACTAGCGGGAGAATCAATGAGCAGTTCTTC
CASSVPTSGRINEQFF
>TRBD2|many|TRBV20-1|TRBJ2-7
TGCAGTGCTAAGAATCTAGCGGGGGGCTACGAGCAGTACTTC
CSAKNLAGGYEQYF
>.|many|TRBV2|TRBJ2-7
TGTGCCAGCAGGAACAGGGCCTACGAGCAGTACTTC
CASRNRAYEQYF
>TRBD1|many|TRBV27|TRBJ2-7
TGTGCCAGCGGGGACAGGGGGCCCTACGAGCAGTACTTC
CASGDRGPYEQYF
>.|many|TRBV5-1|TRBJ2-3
TGCGCCAGCAGCTCTGGACCCCTGAATCCCACAGATACGCAGTATTTT
CASSSGPLNPTDTQYF
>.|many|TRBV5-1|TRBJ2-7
TGCGCCAGCAGCTTGAGAGCAGGGGGGGACGAGCAGTACTTC
CASSLRAGGDEQYF
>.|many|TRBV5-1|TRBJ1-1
TGCGCCAGCAGCTTAGGACAGATGACTGAAGCTTTCTTT
CASSLGQMTEAFF
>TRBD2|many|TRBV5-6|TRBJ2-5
TGTGCCAGCAGCTTGCTCGGTAGCGGGATCGAGACCCAGTACTTC
CASSLLGSGIETQYF
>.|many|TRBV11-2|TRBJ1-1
TGTGCCAGCACCCGCTTAGCTTCCACTGAAGCTTTCTTT
CASTRLASTEAFF
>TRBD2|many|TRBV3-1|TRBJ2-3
TGTGCCAGCAGCAATCGGGGGGGCCGAGGTAGGACAGATACGCAGTATTTT
CASSNRGGRGRTDTQYF
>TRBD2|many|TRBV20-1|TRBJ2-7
TGCAGTGCGCACTGGTCCCCTGGACTAGCGGCCTACGAGCAGTACTTC
CSAHWSPGLAAYEQYF
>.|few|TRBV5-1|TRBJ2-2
TGCGCCAGCAGCCTCGGGACACCGAACACCGGGGAGCTGTTTTTT
CASSLGTPNTGELFF
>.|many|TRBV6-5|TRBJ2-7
TGTGCCAGCAGTCCGAATTTCTCCTACGAGCAGTACTTC
CASSPNFSYEQYF
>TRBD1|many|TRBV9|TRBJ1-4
TGTGCCAGCAGCCCGGGACAGGGTGTCGGAGCAACTAATGAAAAACTGTTTTTT
CASSPGQGVGATNEKLFF
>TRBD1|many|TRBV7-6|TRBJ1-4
TGTGCCAGCAGCTTTACCCCCTGGGACAGGGCAGACGTTGACCAAAATGAAAAACTGTTTTTT
CASSFTPWDRADVDQNEKLFF
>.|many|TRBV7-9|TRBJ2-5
TGTGCCAGCAGCTTAGCGGGAGTTTACGAGACCCAGTACTTC
CASSLAGVYETQYF
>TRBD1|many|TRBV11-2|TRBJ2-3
TGTGCCAGCAGCTTAGACCGACAGGGTGGGACAGATACGCAGTATTTT
CASSLDRQGGTDTQYF
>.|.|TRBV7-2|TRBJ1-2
TGTGCCAGCAGCCCAAGGATTTCTTCGGGGGGCTACACCTTC
CASSPRISSGGYTF
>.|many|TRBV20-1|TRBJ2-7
TGCAGTGCTAGAGCTGGGATATCCTACGAGCAGTACTTC
CSARAGISYEQYF
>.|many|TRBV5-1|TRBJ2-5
TGCGCCAGCAGCCCGGACAGTCAAGAGACCCAGTACTTC
CASSPDSQETQYF
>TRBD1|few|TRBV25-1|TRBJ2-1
TGTGCCAGCAGTCGAACGGGACAGCGCAATGAGCAGTTCTTC
CASSRTGQRNEQFF
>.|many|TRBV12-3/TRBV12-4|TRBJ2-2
TGTGCCAGCAGTCCCTCGGCCGGGGAGCTGTTTTTT
CASSPSAGELFF
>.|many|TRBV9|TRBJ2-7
TGTGCCAGCAGCGTAGGGTTGGCGGACAGCTCCTACGAGCAGTACTTC
CASSVGLADSSYEQYF
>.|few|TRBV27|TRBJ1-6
TGTGCCAGCAGTTTATTTGGGCTTTCTAATTCACCCCTCAACTTT
CASSLFGLSNSPLNF
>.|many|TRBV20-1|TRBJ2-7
TGCAGTGCTGCCGGGACCGGTGAGCAGTACTTC
CSAAGTGEQYF
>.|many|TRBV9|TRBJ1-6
TGTGCCAGCAGCCCCGAGGACAGCGTCCTAAGCTCCTATAATTCACCCCTCAACTTT
CASSPEDSVLSSYNSPLNF
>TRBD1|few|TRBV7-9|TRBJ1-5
TGTGCCAGCAGCGAAGGGGGCATTAGCAATCAGCCCCAGCATTTT
CASSEGGISNQPQHF
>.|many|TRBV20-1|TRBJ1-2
TGCAGTGTTCCCACCGGCGGATATAACTATGGCTACACCTTC
CSVPTGGYNYGYTF
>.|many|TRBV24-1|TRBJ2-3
TGTGCCACCAGTGAACAGGGAAGGATAGATACGCAGTATTTT
CATSEQGRIDTQYF
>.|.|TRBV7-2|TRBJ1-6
TGTGCCAGCAGCTCCAACGGGGTATATAATTCACCCCTCAACTTT
CASSSNGVYNSPLNF
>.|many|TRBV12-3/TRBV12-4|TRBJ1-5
TGTGCCAGCAGTCCCCGACAGGTCCATAGCAATCAGCCCCAGCATTTT
CASSPRQVHSNQPQHF
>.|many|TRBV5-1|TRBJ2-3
TGCGCCAGCAGCTGGGGAGACAGAAGCACAGATACGCAGTATTTT
CASSWGDRSTDTQYF
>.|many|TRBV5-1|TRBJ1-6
TGCGCCAGCAGCGCCGACAGCAGTAATTCACCCCTCCACTTT
CASSADSSNSPLHF
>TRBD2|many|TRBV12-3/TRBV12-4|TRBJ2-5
TGTGCCAGCAGTACTAGCGGGACGGAGACCCAGTACTTC
CASSTSGTETQYF
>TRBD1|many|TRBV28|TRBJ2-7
TGTGCCAGCAGCCCGGGACAGTCCTCCTACGAGCAGTACTTC
CASSPGQSSYEQYF
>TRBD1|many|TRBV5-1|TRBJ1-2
TGCGCCAGCAGCGCCGGACAGGTTTATGGCTACACCTTC
CASSAGQVYGYTF
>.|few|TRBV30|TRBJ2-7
TGTGCCTGGAGTTTTAGCGGAAGCTACGAGCAGTACTTC
CAWSFSGSYEQYF
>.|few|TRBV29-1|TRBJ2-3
TGCAGCGTTGAGCGGGTCAGCACAGATACGCAGTATTTT
CSVERVSTDTQYF
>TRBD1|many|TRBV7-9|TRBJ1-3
TGTGCCAGCAGCTCGGGACAGGGGGCGCGAGGAAACACCATATATTTT
CASSSGQGARGNTIYF
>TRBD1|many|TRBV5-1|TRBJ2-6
TGCGCCAGCAGCTTGATCTCCGGACAGGGGCCCTCTGGGGCCAACGTCCTGACTTTC
CASSLISGQGPSGANVLTF
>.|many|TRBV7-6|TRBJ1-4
TGTGCCAGCAGCACTTCTGGTTGGGATAATGAAAAACTGTTTTTT
CASSTSGWDNEKLFF
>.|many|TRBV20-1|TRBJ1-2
TGCAGTCTGGACACCTATGGCTACACCTTC
CSLDTYGYTF
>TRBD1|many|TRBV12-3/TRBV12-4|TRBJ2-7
TGTGCCAGCAGTGCGGACAGGGGGGGCCCCCAGTACTTC
CASSADRGGPQYF